The 5 T cell receptor beta chains in this list originate from one sample, sequenced in a study of CD8+ T cells in alopecia areata. Sequencing templates came from extracted RNA that was reverse transcribed into cDNA. Sequencing was performed with immunoSEQ multiplex PCR; in TCRdb, only in-frame clones are kept and a portion is missing. In the table there are 200,000 or so clones, more than 55% of which are singletons. Input material: CD8+ T cells sorted from blood. These receptors all come from a human donor in good health.

The gene calls are TRBV15 and TRBJ2-1; D possibly corresponds to TRBD2 (6 bases). The ends were cut back, 7 bases at V and 7 bases at J, with 23 bases in the middle. Germline V gene sequence: CDR1 LNHNV, CDR2 YYDKDF (reference sequence). This CDR3 has 16 amino acids. CDR3 amino acids: CATNGGPGLWGNEQFF. CDR3 DNA: TGTGCCACCAACGGGGGACCGGGACTTTGGGGAAATGAGCAGTTCTTC. The entire variable domain, with the rest obtained from reference TRBV15 and TRBJ2-1, is as follows: DAMVIQNPRYQVTQFGKPVTLSCSQTLNHNVMYWYQQKSSQAPKLLFHYYDKDFNNEADTPDNFQSRRPNTSFCFLDIRSPGLGDTAMYLCATNGGPGLWGNEQFFGPGTRLTVL.

The rearrangement uses TRBV5-1 and TRBJ2-2; D is possibly TRBD1 (6 bases). The V end lost 3 bases, the J end lost 1 base, and 16 bases lay between the germline ends. Germline V gives CDR1 SGHRS, CDR2 YFSETQ. The CDR3 is 17 residues long. The chain's CDR3 is CASSSIRQVENTGELFF. The CDR3 DNA reads as TGCGCCAGCAGCTCGATAAGACAGGTGGAGAACACCGGGGAGCTGTTTTTT.

The V gene is TRBV28, the J gene TRBJ2-3; possible D gene TRBD1, 6 bases. Germline V gene data show CDR1 as MDHEN and CDR2 as SYDVKM. The length of the CDR3 is 15 residues. V lost 5 bases, J lost 4 bases, and 16 bases lay in between. CDR3 in amino acids: CASSPAVGGADTQYF. DNA of the CDR3: TGTGCCAGCAGTCCAGCGGTAGGGGGTGCAGATACGCAGTATTTT.

This clone showed up just once. The chain links TRBV6-1 to TRBJ2-1; the D call may be TRBD1 or TRBD2 (5 bases each). The CDR3 covers 14 residues. The ends were cut back, 4 bases at V and 4 bases at J, with 11 bases in the middle. Germline CDR1 and CDR2: MNHNS and SASEGT. The CDR3 here is CASSVGDGYNEQFF. DNA of the CDR3: TGTGCCAGCAGTGTTGGGGACGGATACAATGAGCAGTTCTTC.

This clone was seen a few times. The rearrangement links TRBV5-4 to TRBJ2-7, with D uncertain. The CDR3 has 14 residues. Germline-derived CDR1 and CDR2 are SGHNT and YYREEE (reference sequence). Between the trimmed V and J ends, which lost 2 bases and 6 bases, there was a span of 15 bases. CDR3 bases: TGTGCCAGCAGCTTTGTTCCTCTGGGGTGCGAGCAGTACTTC. It yields the protein CASSFVPLGCEQYF. The full variable domain, with the rest looked up from reference TRBV5-4 and TRBJ2-7, is ETGVTQSPTHLIKTRGQQVTLRCSSQSGHNTVSWYQQALGQGPQFIFQYYREEENGRGNFPPRFSGLQFPNYSSELNVNALELDDSALYLCASSFVPLGCEQYFGPGTRLTVT.